These T cell receptor beta chains were read from a single sample in a study of cytomegalovirus exposure and HLA in healthy donors. The repertoire was sequenced with immunoSEQ multiplex PCR; TCRdb's copy has only in-frame clones and lacks some. The sample yields 280,000 or so clones, 70% to 90% seen once. Sequencing was carried out using PBMCs. The receptors were sampled from a woman under 30 in good health and CMV-seronegative. Each CDR3 is given with its conserved first and last residue. Fields, in order: clone size, D gene, V gene, J gene, CDR3 DNA, CDR3 protein. A D gene is named only where the DNA matches it firmly. Clone size is not always given. Where it is, it says once, few, many or a class for expanded clones.

>.|.|TRBV2|TRBJ2-5
TGTGCCAGCAGCGGTACAGGTGGTGTGACCCAGTACTTC
CASSGTGGVTQYF
>.|TRBD2|TRBV29-1|TRBJ2-1
TGCAGCGTTATGGGCCAGCTTAGCGGGGAGCAGTTCTTC
CSVMGQLSGEQFF
>.|.|TRBV18|TRBJ2-2
TGTGCCAGCTCACCAGGAGCTATAACCGGGGAGCTGTTTTTT
CASSPGAITGELFF
>once|TRBD1|TRBV5-1|TRBJ1-1
TGCGCCAGCAGCCCCGGGACAGGGAACGGTGAAGCTTTCTTT
CASSPGTGNGEAFF
>.|TRBD1|TRBV10-2|TRBJ1-4
TGCGCCAGCAGCCAGACAGGGCCCGCCAAACTGTTTTTT
CASSQTGPAKLFF
>once|.|TRBV14|TRBJ1-2
TGTGCCAGCAGCCTTCTAAGTGTTCGGGATGGCTACACCTTC
CASSLLSVRDGYTF
>.|.|TRBV6-5|TRBJ1-5
TGTGCCAGCAGACCAACAGGGACTCAGCCCCAGCATTTT
CASRPTGTQPQHF
>.|TRBD1|TRBV2|TRBJ1-3
TGTGCCAGCAGACAGGGGGCCCTCTCTGGAAACACCATATATTTT
CASRQGALSGNTIYF
>.|.|TRBV6-6|TRBJ2-1
TGTGCCAGCCGGGGGGCCTCCTACAATGAGCAGTTCTTC
CASRGASYNEQFF
>.|.|TRBV10-3|TRBJ2-3
TGTGCCATCAGTGACAGGGATCAACTCACAGATACGCAGTATTTT
CAISDRDQLTDTQYF
>.|TRBD2|TRBV18|TRBJ2-3
TGTGCCAGCTCACCACCGTCTAGCGGGGAGGGGGCAGATACGCAGTATTTT
CASSPPSSGEGADTQYF
>.|.|TRBV4-1|TRBJ1-2
TGCGCCAGCAGCCAAAAAAGGGAAGGGGGTGGCTACACCTTC
CASSQKREGGGYTF
>.|TRBD2|TRBV19|TRBJ2-1
TGTGCCACCCACTCGGGACTAGCGGGGGGAAGTGGTGAGCAGTTCTTC
CATHSGLAGGSGEQFF
>.|.|TRBV25-1|TRBJ1-2
TGTGCCAGCAGTGAATCGGACAGATCTGGCTACACCTTC
CASSESDRSGYTF
>.|.|TRBV5-8|TRBJ1-1
TGTGCCAGCAGCTTTACAGTAAACACTGAAGCTTTCTTT
CASSFTVNTEAFF
>.|TRBD2|TRBV2|TRBJ2-3
TGTGCCAGCAGTGGGGTTAGCGGGGGCAGGGATACGCAGTATTTT
CASSGVSGGRDTQYF
>.|.|TRBV19|TRBJ1-1
TGTGCCAGTACCCGACAACCGAACACTGAAGCTTTCTTT
CASTRQPNTEAFF
>.|.|TRBV7-8|TRBJ2-2
TGTGCCAGCAGCGTGGACACCCCAGGGACCGGGGAGCTGTTTTTT
CASSVDTPGTGELFF
>.|.|TRBV5-4|TRBJ1-1
TGTGCCAGCCATGACTCTTCATTGGCTTTCTTT
CASHDSSLAFF
>few|.|TRBV7-9|TRBJ1-1
TGTGCCAGCAGCTCACCGGGTCCGAACACTGAAGCTTTCTTT
CASSSPGPNTEAFF
>.|.|TRBV27|TRBJ2-7
TGTGCCAGCAGTTCCCCCTGGGGCGGAACCTACGAGCAGTACTTC
CASSSPWGGTYEQYF
>.|TRBD2|TRBV27|TRBJ2-1
TGTGCCAGCAGTGTAGCTAGCGGGGGGGCAAATGAGCAGTTCTTC
CASSVASGGANEQFF
>.|TRBD2|TRBV9|TRBJ2-3
TGTGCCAGCAGCGTAGCCGCTGGAGCGGGGAGCACAGATACGCAGTATTTT
CASSVAAGAGSTDTQYF
>.|.|TRBV6-5|TRBJ2-5
TGTGCCAGCAGTTGGCGACAGCAAGAGACCCAGTACTTC
CASSWRQQETQYF
>.|.|TRBV11-2|TRBJ2-3
TGTGCCAGCAGCTTATACGACAGGAGCACAGATACGCAGTATTTT
CASSLYDRSTDTQYF
>once|.|TRBV9|TRBJ2-7
TGTGCCAGCAGCGTCGCGGGTAGTTACTACGAGCAGTACTTC
CASSVAGSYYEQYF
>.|.|TRBV5-8|TRBJ1-5
TGTGCCAGCAGCTTGTATTGGCAACATGGCAATCAGCCCCAGCATTTT
CASSLYWQHGNQPQHF
>few|TRBD1|TRBV27|TRBJ1-1
TGTGCCAGCAGCCAGGGGGCCGGTGAAGCTTTCTTT
CASSQGAGEAFF
>.|TRBD2|TRBV5-4|TRBJ2-5
TGTGCCAGCAGCTTCGGACTAGCGTCCCAAGAGACCCAGTACTTC
CASSFGLASQETQYF
>.|.|TRBV7-9|TRBJ2-7
TGTGCCAGCAGCTTCACCGGACAGCGCCAAAGTTACGAGCAGTACTTC
CASSFTGQRQSYEQYF
>few|TRBD1|TRBV5-1|TRBJ1-4
TGCGCCAGCAGCCCGACCGGGACAGGGTGGATGGATGAAAAACTGTTTTTT
CASSPTGTGWMDEKLFF
>.|.|TRBV28|TRBJ1-5
TGTGCCAGCAGTTTACTCCCCGAATTACGGGGAGGGTGGGGAGATAGCAATCAGCCCCAGCATTTT
CASSLLPELRGGWGDSNQPQHF
>.|.|TRBV7-8|TRBJ2-7
TGTGCCAGCAGCTTAGAACTCTTCTCACTCTCCTACGAGCAGTACTTC
CASSLELFSLSYEQYF
>.|.|TRBV7-9|TRBJ1-2
TGTGCCAGCAGCTTAGGAGAGGGTTTGAAGGGCTACACCTTC
CASSLGEGLKGYTF
>.|.|TRBV4-2|TRBJ1-1
TGTGCCAGCAGCCAAACTCTTATTGGAGTGTACACTGAAGCTTTCTTT
CASSQTLIGVYTEAFF
>.|.|TRBV6-1|TRBJ2-3
TGTGCCAGCGTGGGCAGTAGCACAGATACGCAGTATTTT
CASVGSSTDTQYF
>.|TRBD1|TRBV7-9|TRBJ2-3
TGTGCCAGCAGTTCCCTCGGACAGGGGAGGCCGATAGATACGCAGTATTTT
CASSSLGQGRPIDTQYF
>.|.|TRBV5-1|TRBJ1-1
TGCGCCAGCAGCTTGGCAGGGGTAACTGAAGCTTTCTTT
CASSLAGVTEAFF
>.|TRBD2|TRBV5-1|TRBJ2-1
TGCGCCAGCAGCGCTAGCGGGGGAAACAATGAGCAGTTCTTC
CASSASGGNNEQFF
>.|TRBD1|TRBV5-4|TRBJ1-2
TGTGCCAGCAGCGCCCCAGACAGGGGAGTCTATGGCTACACCTTC
CASSAPDRGVYGYTF
>.|.|TRBV28|TRBJ2-7
TGTGCCAGCAGTTTGAGGATCCCCTACGAGCAGTACTTC
CASSLRIPYEQYF
>few|.|TRBV5-4|TRBJ1-4
TGTGCCAGCAGCCTGTCGGGAGCAACTAATGAAAAACTGTTTTTT
CASSLSGATNEKLFF
>.|.|TRBV5-1|TRBJ2-1
TGCGCCAGCAGCTTGGGGCAGGGGAACTCCTACAATGAGCAGTTCTTC
CASSLGQGNSYNEQFF
>.|.|TRBV7-9|TRBJ1-4
TGTGCCAGCAGCTTAGACAGGGCCGAAAAACTGTTTTTT
CASSLDRAEKLFF
>.|TRBD2|TRBV5-1|TRBJ2-6
TGCGCCAGCAGCCCTGGGGGAGGGGCTGGGGCCAACGTCCTGACTTTC
CASSPGGGAGANVLTF
>once|TRBD1|TRBV7-9|TRBJ2-7
TGTTCCAGCAGCTTGTCAGGGGGCTTGGACGAGCAGTACTTC
CSSSLSGGLDEQYF
>.|TRBD1|TRBV2|TRBJ1-4
TGTGCCAGCAGCGCGGACAGGAAGAATGAAAAACTGTTTTTT
CASSADRKNEKLFF
>.|.|TRBV18|TRBJ1-1
TGTGCCAGCTCACCACAGAGCAGCAGGATGAACACTGAAGCTTTCTTT
CASSPQSSRMNTEAFF
>.|.|TRBV15|TRBJ1-1
TGTGCCACCAGCGGAGATATAGGGGCCCTTGAAGCTTTCTTT
CATSGDIGALEAFF
>once|.|TRBV7-2|TRBJ1-4
TGTGCCAGCAGCTTAGCACCCGGGAGGGTCGGTGGGGAAAAACTGTTTTTT
CASSLAPGRVGGEKLFF
>.|.|TRBV6-1|TRBJ1-2
TGTGCCAGCAGTGAAGTGGGCGGCTACACCTTC
CASSEVGGYTF
>once|TRBD2|TRBV4-1|TRBJ2-7
TGCGCCAGCAGCCAAGTCTTAACTAGCGGGGGAGACGAGCAGTACTTC
CASSQVLTSGGDEQYF
>.|TRBD1|TRBV5-6|TRBJ2-5
TGTGCCAGCAGCGGGGACAGGAGAGAGACCCAGTACTTC
CASSGDRRETQYF
>.|.|TRBV25-1|TRBJ2-3
TGTGCCAGCAGTGAATCAACAGATACGCAGTATTTT
CASSESTDTQYF
>.|.|TRBV30|TRBJ1-1
TGTGCCTGGAGTGTACTTGGAGGGGACACTGAAGCTTTCTTT
CAWSVLGGDTEAFF
>once|.|TRBV7-9|TRBJ1-1
TGTGCCAGCAGCTTAAGTCTCAGGGCCCCGGAAGCTTTCTTT
CASSLSLRAPEAFF
>.|TRBD1|TRBV9|TRBJ1-2
TGTGCCAGCAGCGCCCCCCAGACAGGGGCTAACTATGGCTACACCTTC
CASSAPQTGANYGYTF
>.|.|TRBV6-6|TRBJ2-2
TGTGCCAGCTTGAGCGGACGGAACACCGGGGAGCTGTTTTTT
CASLSGRNTGELFF
>.|TRBD1|TRBV30|TRBJ2-7
TGTGCCTGGGGACAGGGCCAATCGTCCGAGCAGTACTTC
CAWGQGQSSEQYF